The 3 T cell receptor beta chains below all came from one sample that was sequenced in a study of identical twins. In TCRdb, the 5' RACE reads were re-called with MiXCR into one record per CDR3 protein. The sample lists 1.5 million or so distinct CDR3 sequences; 25% to 35% were seen once. The sequenced material came from cord blood. The receptors come from a newborn girl in good health.

The chain is built from TRBV9 and TRBJ1-3; maybe TRBD1 (5 bases). Germline values: CDR1 SGDLS, CDR2 YYNGEE. The ends were cut back, 0 bases at V and 0 bases at J, with 7 bases in the middle. The CDR3 has 15 amino acids. The CDR3 here is CASSVGGGSGNTIYF. The CDR3 DNA reads TGTGCCAGCAGCGTAGGGGGGGGCTCTGGAAACACCATATATTTT.

J is TRBJ2-5 and V is TRBV5-1; 10 nucleotides line up with TRBD2. With 1 base clipped from V and 11 bases from J, the junction kept 11 bases outside the gene matches. The CDR3 sequence is 15 residues long. CDR1 and CDR2 (germline): SGHRS, YFSETQ. The CDR3 DNA is TGCGCCAGCAGCTTGCCTAGCGGGAGAGGGAATGAGCAGTACTTC. The encoded protein is CASSLPSGRGNEQYF.

The chain combines TRBV19 with TRBJ2-3; TRBD2 aligns across 13 bases. Germline values: CDR1 LNHDA, CDR2 SQIVND (reference sequence). The V gene end was trimmed by 3 bases and the J gene end by 14 bases; junction bases not matched to a gene: 5. The CDR3 loop spans 13 amino acids. CDR3 loop: CASSIPGLAGPYF. CDR3 DNA: TGTGCCAGTAGTATCCCGGGACTAGCGGGACCGTATTTT.